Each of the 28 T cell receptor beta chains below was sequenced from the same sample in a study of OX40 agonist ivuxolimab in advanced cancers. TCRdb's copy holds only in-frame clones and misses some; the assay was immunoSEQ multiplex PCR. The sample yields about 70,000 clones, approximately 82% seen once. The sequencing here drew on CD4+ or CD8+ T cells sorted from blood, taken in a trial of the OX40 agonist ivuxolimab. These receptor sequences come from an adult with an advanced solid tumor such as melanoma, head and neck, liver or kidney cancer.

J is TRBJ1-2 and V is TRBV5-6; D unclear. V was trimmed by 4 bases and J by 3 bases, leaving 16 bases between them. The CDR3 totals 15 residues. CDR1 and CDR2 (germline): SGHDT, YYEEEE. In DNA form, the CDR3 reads TGTGCCAGCAGCGGAGGGAGGGAATACCACTATGGCTACACCTTC. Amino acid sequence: CASSGGREYHYGYTF.

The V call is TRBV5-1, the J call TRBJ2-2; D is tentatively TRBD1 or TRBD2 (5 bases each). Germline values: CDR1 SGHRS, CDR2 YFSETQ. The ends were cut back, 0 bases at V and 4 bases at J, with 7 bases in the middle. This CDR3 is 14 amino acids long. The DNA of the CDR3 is TGCGCCAGCAGCTTGGGGGGGACCACCGGGGAGCTGTTTTTT. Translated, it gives CASSLGGTTGELFF. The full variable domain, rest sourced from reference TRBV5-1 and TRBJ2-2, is KAGVTQTPRYLIKTRGQQVTLSCSPISGHRSVSWYQQTPGQGLQFLFEYFSETQRNKGNFPGRFSGRQFSNSRSEMNVSTLELGDSALYLCASSLGGTTGELFFGEGSRLTVL.

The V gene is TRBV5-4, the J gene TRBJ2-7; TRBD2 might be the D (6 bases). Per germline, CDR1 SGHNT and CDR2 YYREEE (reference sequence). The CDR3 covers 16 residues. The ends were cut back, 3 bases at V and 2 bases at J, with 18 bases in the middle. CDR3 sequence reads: CASSSAGLEDPYEQYF. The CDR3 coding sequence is TGTGCCAGCAGCTCGGCGGGGTTAGAGGACCCCTACGAGCAGTACTTC.

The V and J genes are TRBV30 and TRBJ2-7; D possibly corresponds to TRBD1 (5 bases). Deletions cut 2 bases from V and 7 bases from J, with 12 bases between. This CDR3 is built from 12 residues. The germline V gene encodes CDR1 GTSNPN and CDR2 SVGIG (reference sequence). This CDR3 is CAWSRGSGEQYV. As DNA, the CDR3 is TGTGCCTGGAGTCGTGGGTCAGGGGAGCAGTACGTC.

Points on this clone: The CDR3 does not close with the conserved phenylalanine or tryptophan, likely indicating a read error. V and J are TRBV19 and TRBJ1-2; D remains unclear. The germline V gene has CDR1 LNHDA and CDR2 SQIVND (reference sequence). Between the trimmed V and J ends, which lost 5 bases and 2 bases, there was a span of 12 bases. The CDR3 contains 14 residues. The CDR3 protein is CASSASWENYGYTL. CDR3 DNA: TGTGCCAGTAGTGCCTCGTGGGAGAACTATGGCTACACCCTC.

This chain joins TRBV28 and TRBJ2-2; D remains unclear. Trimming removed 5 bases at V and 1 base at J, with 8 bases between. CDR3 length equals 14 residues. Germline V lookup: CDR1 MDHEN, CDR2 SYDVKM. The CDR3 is CASSPTVNTGELFF. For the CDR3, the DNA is TGTGCCAGCAGTCCTACAGTGAACACCGGGGAGCTGTTTTTT.

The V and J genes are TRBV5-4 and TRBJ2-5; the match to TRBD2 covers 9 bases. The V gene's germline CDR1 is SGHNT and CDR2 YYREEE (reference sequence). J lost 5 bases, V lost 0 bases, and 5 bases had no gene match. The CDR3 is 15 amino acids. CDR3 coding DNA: TGTGCCAGCAGCTTGGCCGCGGGGGGGCATGAGACCCAGTACTTC. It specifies CASSLAAGGHETQYF.

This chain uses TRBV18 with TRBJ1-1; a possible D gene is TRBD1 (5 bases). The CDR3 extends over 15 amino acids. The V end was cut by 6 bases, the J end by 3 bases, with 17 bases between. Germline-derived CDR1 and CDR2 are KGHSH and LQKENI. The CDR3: CASSPGRGQDTEAFF. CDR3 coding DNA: TGTGCCAGCTCCCCAGGGAGGGGCCAGGACACTGAAGCTTTCTTT.

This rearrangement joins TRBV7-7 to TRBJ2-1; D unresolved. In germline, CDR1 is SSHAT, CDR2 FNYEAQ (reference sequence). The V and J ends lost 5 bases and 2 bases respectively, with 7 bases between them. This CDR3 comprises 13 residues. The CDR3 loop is CASSPMAYNEQFF. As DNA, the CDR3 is TGTGCCAGCAGCCCTATGGCCTACAATGAGCAGTTCTTC.

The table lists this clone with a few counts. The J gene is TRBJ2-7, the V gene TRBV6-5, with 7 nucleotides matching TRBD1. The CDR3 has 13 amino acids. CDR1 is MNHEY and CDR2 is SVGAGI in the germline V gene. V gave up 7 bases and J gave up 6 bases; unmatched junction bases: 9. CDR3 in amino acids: CASTSPSGGEQYF. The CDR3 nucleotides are TGTGCCAGCACCTCCCCGTCAGGGGGCGAGCAGTACTTC.

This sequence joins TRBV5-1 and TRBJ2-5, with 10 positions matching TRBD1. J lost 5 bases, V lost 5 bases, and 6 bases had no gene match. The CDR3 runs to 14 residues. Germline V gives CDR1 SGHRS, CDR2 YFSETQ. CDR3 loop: CASRPTGGAETQYF. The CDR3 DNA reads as TGCGCCAGCAGGCCGACAGGGGGCGCGGAGACCCAGTACTTC.

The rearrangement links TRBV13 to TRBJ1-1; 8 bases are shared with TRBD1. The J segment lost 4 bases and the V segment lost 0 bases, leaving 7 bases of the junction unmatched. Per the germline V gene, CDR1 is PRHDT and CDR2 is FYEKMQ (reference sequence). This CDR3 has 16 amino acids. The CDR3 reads CASSLGRTGKGTEAFF. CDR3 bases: TGTGCCAGCAGCTTAGGTAGGACAGGGAAAGGCACTGAAGCTTTCTTT.

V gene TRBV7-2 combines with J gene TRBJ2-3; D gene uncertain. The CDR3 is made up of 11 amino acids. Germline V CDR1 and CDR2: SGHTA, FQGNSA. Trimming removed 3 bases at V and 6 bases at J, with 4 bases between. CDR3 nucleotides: TGTGCCAGCAGCTTCTTGGATACGCAGTATTTT. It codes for CASSFLDTQYF.

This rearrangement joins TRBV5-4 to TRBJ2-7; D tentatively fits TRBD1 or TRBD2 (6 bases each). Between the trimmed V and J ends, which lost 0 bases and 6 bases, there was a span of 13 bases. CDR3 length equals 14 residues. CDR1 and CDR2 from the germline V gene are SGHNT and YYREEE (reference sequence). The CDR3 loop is CASSLGRGYGEQYF. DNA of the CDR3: TGTGCCAGCAGCTTGGGGAGGGGGTACGGCGAGCAGTACTTC. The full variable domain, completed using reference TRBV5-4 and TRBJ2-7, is ETGVTQSPTHLIKTRGQQVTLRCSSQSGHNTVSWYQQALGQGPQFIFQYYREEENGRGNFPPRFSGLQFPNYSSELNVNALELDDSALYLCASSLGRGYGEQYFGPGTRLTVT.

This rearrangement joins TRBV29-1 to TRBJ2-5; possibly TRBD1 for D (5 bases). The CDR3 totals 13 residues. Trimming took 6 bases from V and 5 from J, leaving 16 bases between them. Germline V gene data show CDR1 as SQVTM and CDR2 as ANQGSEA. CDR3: CSVARAPGETQYF. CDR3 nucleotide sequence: TGCAGCGTGGCAAGGGCCCCAGGGGAGACCCAGTACTTC. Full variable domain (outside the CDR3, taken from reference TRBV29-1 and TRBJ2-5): SAVISQKPSRDICQRGTSLTIQCQVDSQVTMMFWYRQQPGQSLTLIATANQGSEATYESGFVIDKFPISRPNLTFSTLTVSNMSPEDSSIYLCSVARAPGETQYFGPGTRLLVL.

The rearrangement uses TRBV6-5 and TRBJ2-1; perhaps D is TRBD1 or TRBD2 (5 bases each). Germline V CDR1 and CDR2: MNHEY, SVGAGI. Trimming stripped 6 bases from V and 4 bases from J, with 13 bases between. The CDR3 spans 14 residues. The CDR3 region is CASSPGSGYNEQFF. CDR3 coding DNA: TGTGCCAGCAGCCCAGGGAGCGGTTACAATGAGCAGTTCTTC.

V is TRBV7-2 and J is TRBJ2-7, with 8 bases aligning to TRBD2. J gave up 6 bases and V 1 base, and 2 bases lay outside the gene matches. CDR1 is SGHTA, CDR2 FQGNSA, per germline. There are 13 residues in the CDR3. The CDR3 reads CASSLVAGGEQYV. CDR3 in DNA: TGTGCCAGCAGCTTAGTTGCGGGGGGCGAGCAGTACGTC.

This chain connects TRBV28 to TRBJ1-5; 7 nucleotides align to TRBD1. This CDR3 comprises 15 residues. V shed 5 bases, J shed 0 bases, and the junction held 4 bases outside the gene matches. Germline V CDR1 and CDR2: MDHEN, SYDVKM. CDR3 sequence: CASSETGISNQPQHF. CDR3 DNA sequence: TGTGCCAGCAGTGAGACAGGGATTAGCAATCAGCCCCAGCATTTT.

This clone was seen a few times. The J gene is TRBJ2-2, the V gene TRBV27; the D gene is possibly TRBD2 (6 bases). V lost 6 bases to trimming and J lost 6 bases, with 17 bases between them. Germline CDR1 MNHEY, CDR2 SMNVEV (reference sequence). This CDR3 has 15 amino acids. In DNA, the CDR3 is TGTGCCAGCAGCCGAAATAGGGACTCCTCCGGGGAGCTGTTTTTT. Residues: CASSRNRDSSGELFF.

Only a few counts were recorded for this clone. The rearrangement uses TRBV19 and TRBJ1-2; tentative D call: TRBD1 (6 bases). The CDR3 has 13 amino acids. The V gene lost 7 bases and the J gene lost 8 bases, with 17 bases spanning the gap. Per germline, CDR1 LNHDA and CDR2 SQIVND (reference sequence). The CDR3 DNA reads TGTGCCAGTACCCCAGAGGGGGGCGGCGGCTACACCTTC. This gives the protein CASTPEGGGGYTF.

CDR3 nucleotides: TGTGCCAGCAGCTTAGAGCAGGCCTCCTACGAGCAGTACGTC. Translating it yields CASSLEQASYEQYV. The rearrangement uses TRBV7-2 and TRBJ2-7; D gene unclear. The CDR3 covers 14 residues. The germline CDR1 and CDR2 sequences are SGHTA and FQGNSA. Trimming pared 1 base from V and 0 bases from J, leaving 7 bases between.

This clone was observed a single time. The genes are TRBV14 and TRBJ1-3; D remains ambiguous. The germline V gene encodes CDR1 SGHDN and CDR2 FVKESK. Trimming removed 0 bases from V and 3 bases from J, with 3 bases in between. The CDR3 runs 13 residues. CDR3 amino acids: CASSQDIGNTIYF. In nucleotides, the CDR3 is TGTGCCAGCAGCCAAGATATTGGAAACACCATATATTTT.

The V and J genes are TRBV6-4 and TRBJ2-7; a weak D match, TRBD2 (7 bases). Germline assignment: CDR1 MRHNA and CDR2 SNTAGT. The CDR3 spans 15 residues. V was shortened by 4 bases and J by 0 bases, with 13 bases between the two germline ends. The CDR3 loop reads CASSVGGGASYEQYF. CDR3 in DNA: TGTGCCAGCAGTGTGGGAGGGGGGGCCTCCTACGAGCAGTACTTC.

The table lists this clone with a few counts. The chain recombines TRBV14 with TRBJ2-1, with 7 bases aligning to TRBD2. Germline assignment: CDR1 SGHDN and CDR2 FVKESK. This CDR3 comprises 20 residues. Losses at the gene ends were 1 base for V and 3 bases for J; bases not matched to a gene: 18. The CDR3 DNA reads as TGTGCCAGCAGCCAAGCGGGGGGAAGGGACTTTCTACACCACTACAATGAGCAGTTCTTC. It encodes CASSQAGGRDFLHHYNEQFF.

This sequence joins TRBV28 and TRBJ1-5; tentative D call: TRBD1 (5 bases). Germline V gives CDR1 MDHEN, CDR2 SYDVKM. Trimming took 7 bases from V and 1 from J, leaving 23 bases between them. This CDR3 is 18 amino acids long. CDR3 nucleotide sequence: TGTGCCAGCACTTCGGACACAAAGGGTTGGGGGAGCAATCAGCCCCAGCATTTT. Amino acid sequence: CASTSDTKGWGSNQPQHF.

CDR3 in amino acids: CASSLGQGTLGNTIYF. CDR3 sequence (DNA): TGTGCCAGTAGTCTGGGACAGGGGACCCTTGGAAACACCATATATTTT. J is TRBJ1-3 and V is TRBV19; 10 positions match TRBD1. Germline assignment: CDR1 LNHDA and CDR2 SQIVND (reference sequence). The V gene end was trimmed by 5 bases and the J gene end by 3 bases; junction bases not matched to a gene: 7. This CDR3 has 16 amino acids.

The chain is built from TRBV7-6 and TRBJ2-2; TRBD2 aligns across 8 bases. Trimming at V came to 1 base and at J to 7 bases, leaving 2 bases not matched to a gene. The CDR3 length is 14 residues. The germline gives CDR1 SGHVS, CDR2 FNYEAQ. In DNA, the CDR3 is TGTGCCAGCAGCTTAGAAGCGGGAGTCGGGGAGCTGTTTTTT. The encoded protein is CASSLEAGVGELFF.

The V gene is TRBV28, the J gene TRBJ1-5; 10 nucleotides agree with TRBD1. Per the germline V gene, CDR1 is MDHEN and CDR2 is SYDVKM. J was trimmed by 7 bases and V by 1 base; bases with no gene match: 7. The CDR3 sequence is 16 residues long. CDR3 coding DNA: TGTGCCAGCAGTTTATCAGTGGGACAGGGGTACCAGCCCCAGCATTTT. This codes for CASSLSVGQGYQPQHF.